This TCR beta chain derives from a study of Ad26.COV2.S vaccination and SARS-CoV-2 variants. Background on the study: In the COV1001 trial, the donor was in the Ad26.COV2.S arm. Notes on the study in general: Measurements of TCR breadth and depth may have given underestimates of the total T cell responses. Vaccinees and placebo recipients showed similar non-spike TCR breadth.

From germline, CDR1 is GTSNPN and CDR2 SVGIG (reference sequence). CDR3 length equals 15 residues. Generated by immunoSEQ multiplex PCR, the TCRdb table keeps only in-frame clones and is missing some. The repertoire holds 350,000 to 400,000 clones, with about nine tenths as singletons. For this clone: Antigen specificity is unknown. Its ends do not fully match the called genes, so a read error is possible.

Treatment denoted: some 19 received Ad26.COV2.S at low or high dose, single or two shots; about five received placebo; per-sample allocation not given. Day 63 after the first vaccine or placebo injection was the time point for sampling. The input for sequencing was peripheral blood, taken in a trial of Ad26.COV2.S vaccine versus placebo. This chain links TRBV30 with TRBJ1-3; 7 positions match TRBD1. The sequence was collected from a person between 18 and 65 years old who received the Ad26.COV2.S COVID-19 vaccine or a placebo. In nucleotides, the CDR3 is TGTGCCTGGAGTGTAAGACGGACAGGCCCCATGGAACGAAATTTT. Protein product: CAWSVRRTGPMERNF. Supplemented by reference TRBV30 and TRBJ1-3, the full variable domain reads SQTIHQWPATLVQPVGSPLSLECTVEGTSNPNLYWYRQAAGRGLQLLFYSVGIGQISSEVPQNLSASRPQDRQFILSSKKLLLSDSGFYLCAWSVRRTGPMERNFGEGSWLTVV.